The 25 T cell receptor beta chains presented below share a single source sample, sequenced in a study of blood T cell repertoires in COVID-19. The protocol was immunoSEQ multiplex PCR, while the TCRdb copy is restricted to in-frame clones and leaves out a portion. The sample contains 250,000 to 300,000 clones, around nine tenths of which appear only once. Material for sequencing was peripheral blood. The receptors here all came from a man aged 50 to 60 with acute or convalescent COVID-19.

This sequence joins TRBV18 and TRBJ2-7; possibly TRBD2 for D (5 bases). Germline lookup yields CDR1 KGHSH and CDR2 LQKENI. V was shortened by 5 bases and J by 6 bases, with 11 bases between the two germline ends. The CDR3 contains 12 residues. For the CDR3, the DNA is TGTGCCAGCTCAAACGGGAATCTCGAGCAGTACTTC. It encodes CASSNGNLEQYF.

CDR3 sequence reads: CASSAPEGLEKETQYF. CDR3 DNA sequence: TGTGCCAGCAGCGCCCCCGAGGGACTAGAGAAAGAGACCCAGTACTTC. The gene calls are TRBV11-2 and TRBJ2-5; 8 bases fit TRBD2. The CDR3 has 16 amino acids. Trimming took 5 bases from V and 3 from J; bases not matched to a gene: 11. Germline V lookup: CDR1 SGHAT, CDR2 FQNNGV.

The rearrangement links TRBV4-1 to TRBJ2-3; 12 bases align to TRBD2. V lost 0 bases, J lost 1 base, and 8 bases stayed unmatched. The length of the CDR3 is 19 residues. From germline, CDR1 is MGHRA and CDR2 YSYEKL. This CDR3 is CASSQERLAGGLGTDTQYF. Written as DNA, the CDR3 is TGCGCCAGCAGCCAAGAGAGGCTAGCGGGGGGGCTCGGCACAGATACGCAGTATTTT.

CDR3 sequence: CASSPGQAPYEQYF. CDR3 in DNA: TGTGCCAGCTCACCTGGGCAGGCACCCTACGAGCAGTACTTC. The gene calls are TRBV18 and TRBJ2-7; the D is unclear. The length of the CDR3 is 14 residues. The germline V gene encodes CDR1 KGHSH and CDR2 LQKENI. Deletions cut 3 bases from V and 2 bases from J, with 11 bases between.

The genes are TRBV20-1 and TRBJ1-3, with D uncertain. Germline lookup yields CDR1 DFQATT and CDR2 SNEGSKA (reference sequence). The CDR3 sequence is 11 residues long. Trimming stripped 5 bases from V and 15 bases from J, with 17 bases between. CDR3 nucleotide sequence: TGCAGTGCTCTTGAACTCCTTATTCCATATTTT. Its protein is CSALELLIPYF.

V usage is TRBV7-3 and J usage is TRBJ2-1; possibly TRBD2 for D (6 bases). The CDR3 sequence is 15 residues long. Germline CDR1 is SGHTA and CDR2 is FQGTGA. V shed 6 bases and J shed 10 bases, with 22 bases lying between them. The CDR3 region has the DNA TGTGCCAGCAGTCTCGACGGGACTCATTCACAGGAGCAGTTCTTC. Residues: CASSLDGTHSQEQFF.

The chain couples TRBV6-2 or TRBV6-3 to TRBJ1-1; D ambiguous. CDR1 MNHEY and CDR2 SVGEGT come from the germline V gene. This CDR3 is built from 16 residues. Trimming cost V 0 bases and J 1 base, with 12 bases left between them. In nucleotides, the CDR3 is TGTGCCAGCAGTTACTCGACTAGGGCCTCGAACACTGAAGCTTTCTTT. Its protein product is CASSYSTRASNTEAFF.

This chain joins TRBV24-1 and TRBJ2-5; D is perhaps TRBD1 (6 bases). This CDR3 is built from 21 residues. V shed 4 bases and J shed 0 bases, with 29 bases lying between them. Germline CDR1 and CDR2: KGHDR and SFDVKD. The DNA of the CDR3 is TGTGCCACCAGTGACCCCCCAGGGTTGTGCACGGACAGTTGGTACCAAGAGACCCAGTACTTC. Its protein is CATSDPPGLCTDSWYQETQYF.

The V call is TRBV7-2, the J call TRBJ1-1; 7 bases line up with TRBD1. This CDR3 comprises 14 residues. J lost 5 bases, V lost 2 bases, and 5 bases had no gene match. The germline V gene encodes CDR1 SGHTA and CDR2 FQGNSA. CDR3 amino acids: CASSLLAGGTEAFF. CDR3 sequence (DNA): TGTGCCAGCAGCTTATTAGCAGGGGGGACTGAAGCTTTCTTT.

This clone has a handful of counts. The rearrangement uses TRBV2 and TRBJ2-7, with 7 positions matching TRBD1. The CDR3 contains 14 residues. Losses at the gene ends were 10 bases for V and 1 base for J; bases not matched to a gene: 10. From germline, CDR1 is SNHLY and CDR2 FYNNEI. As DNA, the CDR3 is TGTGCCACTAGAAGAACAGGGGTGTCCTACGAGCAGTACTTC. Protein: CATRRTGVSYEQYF.

The rearrangement links TRBV12-3 or TRBV12-4 to TRBJ1-2, with a weak D call TRBD1 (6 bases). Trimming removed 9 bases from V and 6 bases from J, with 17 bases in between. The CDR3 loop spans 13 amino acids. The CDR3 sequence: CASQGKAGDGYTF. CDR3 nucleotide sequence: TGTGCCAGTCAGGGGAAGGCTGGTGATGGCTACACCTTC.

The V call is TRBV19, the J call TRBJ2-5, with D perhaps TRBD2 (5 bases). The CDR3 is 15 residues long. Germline V CDR1 and CDR2: LNHDA, SQIVND (reference sequence). Trimming stripped 0 bases from V and 4 bases from J, with 12 bases between. CDR3 bases: TGTGCCAGTAGTATAGACGGGGAACACGGAGAGACCCAGTACTTC. Amino acids: CASSIDGEHGETQYF.

The J gene is TRBJ1-1, the V gene TRBV5-1, with unresolved D. This CDR3 has 14 amino acids. V was cut by 4 bases and J by 5 bases, with 15 bases left in between. Germline V CDR1 and CDR2: SGHRS, YFSETQ. Here the CDR3 reads CASSARRPGTEAFF. CDR3 sequence (DNA): TGCGCCAGCAGCGCCCGTAGGCCGGGGACTGAAGCTTTCTTT.

The chain is built from TRBV7-9 and TRBJ1-5; TRBD1 matches 9 bases. The CDR3 has 14 amino acids. The germline V gene has CDR1 SEHNR and CDR2 FQNEAQ (reference sequence). V dropped 5 bases and J dropped 5; count of bases not matched to a gene: 4. The CDR3 DNA reads TGTGCCAGCAGCCGACGGGACAGGGATCAGCCCCAGCATTTT. Encoded protein: CASSRRDRDQPQHF.

V gene TRBV3-1 (or the pseudogene TRBV3-2) combines with J gene TRBJ1-2; no clear D. V shed 1 base and J shed 8 bases, with 14 bases lying between them. From germline, CDR1 is LGHDT and CDR2 YNNKEL (reference sequence). This CDR3 is 14 amino acids long. The CDR3 bases are TGTGCCAGCAGCCAAGCCCCTTACAAGTGGGGCTACACCTTC. Protein sequence: CASSQAPYKWGYTF.

This clone was observed once. The CDR3 DNA follows: TGTGCCAGCAGCCAAGATAGGGTTGGGGGGACTCAGCAGTTCTTC. It yields the protein CASSQDRVGGTQQFF. The chain recombines TRBV4-2 with TRBJ2-1; D is possibly TRBD2 (6 bases). Germline CDR1 LGHNA, CDR2 YNFKEQ. The CDR3 is 15 amino acids. V lost 0 bases to trimming and J lost 11 bases, with 17 bases between them.

Concerning this clone itself: The germline gene is not matched at one end of the junction; a read error may be the cause. This chain joins TRBV7-7 and TRBJ1-1, with TRBD1 matching 8 bases. Germline CDR1 SSHAT, CDR2 FNYEAQ (reference sequence). The CDR3 length is 15 residues. The CDR3 sequence is CASSLGPGGWTEAFF. CDR3 bases: TGTGCTAGCAGCTTAGGCCCAGGGGGCTGGACTGAAGCTTTCTTT.

The V gene is TRBV27, the J gene TRBJ1-2; 8 bases map to TRBD1. CDR3 length equals 14 residues. CDR1 and CDR2 from the germline V gene are MNHEY and SMNVEV (reference sequence). The trim removed 3 bases at V and 7 bases at J, leaving 7 bases unmatched. The CDR3, as DNA: TGTGCCAGCAGTTTCCGCAGGGGGCTTGGTGGCTACACCTTC. Protein sequence: CASSFRRGLGGYTF.

CDR3 region: CASRLAADSTRSYEQYF. CDR3 DNA sequence: TGTGCAAGTCGCTTAGCGGCAGACAGTACACGCTCCTACGAGCAGTACTTC. The gene calls are TRBV12-2 and TRBJ2-7; the D call in the table, TRBD1, was not verified against the DNA. TRBV12-2 is described as a pseudogene. The CDR3 is made up of 17 amino acids.

The V call is TRBV19, the J call TRBJ1-4; D ambiguous. The CDR3 loop spans 13 amino acids. Germline V lookup: CDR1 LNHDA, CDR2 SQIVND (reference sequence). V dropped 3 bases and J dropped 4 bases, with 6 bases sitting between them. CDR3 sequence (DNA): TGTGCCAGTAGTATCCGAGTTAATGAAAAACTGTTTTTT. The encoded protein is CASSIRVNEKLFF.

This chain joins TRBV7-3 and TRBJ1-1, with D possibly matching TRBD1 (5 bases). V was shortened by 0 bases and J by 8 bases, with 10 bases between the two germline ends. The V gene's germline CDR1 is SGHTA and CDR2 FQGTGA. This CDR3 contains 13 residues. CDR3 amino acids: CASSLTGRAEAFF. The DNA of the CDR3 is TGTGCCAGCAGCTTAACCGGCAGGGCGGAAGCTTTCTTT. Supplemented by reference TRBV7-3 and TRBJ1-1, the full variable domain reads GAGVSQTPSNKVTEKGKYVELRCDPISGHTALYWYRQSLGQGPEFLIYFQGTGAADDSGLPNDRFFAVRPEGSVSTLKIQRTERGDSAVYLCASSLTGRAEAFFGQGTRLTVV.

In its sample, this clone was seen a few times. The chain uses TRBV27 and TRBJ2-6; no clear D. CDR3 size: 17 residues. Between the trimmed V and J ends, which lost 3 bases and 0 bases, there was a span of 12 bases. Germline V gene lookup returns CDR1 MNHEY and CDR2 SMNVEV (reference sequence). DNA for the CDR3: TGTGCCAGCAGTTTCTTGGCGGTGAGCTCTGGGGCCAACGTCCTGACTTTC. Residues: CASSFLAVSSGANVLTF.

The genes are TRBV19 and TRBJ2-2, with unresolved D. Trimming took off 3 bases at V and 1 base at J, with 6 bases between the two ends. The germline V gene has CDR1 LNHDA and CDR2 SQIVND (reference sequence). The CDR3 contains 14 residues. CDR3 loop: CASSMSRNTGELFF. Written as DNA, the CDR3 is TGTGCCAGTAGTATGTCTCGGAACACCGGGGAGCTGTTTTTT.

This clone appeared a single time. A much more abundant neighbour one base away suggests this may be a read error. J is TRBJ2-1 and V is TRBV11-3; the match to TRBD1 covers 10 bases. The CDR3 is 15 amino acids. The trim removed 5 bases at V and 2 bases at J, leaving 3 bases unmatched. Germline V gives CDR1 SGHNT, CDR2 YENEEA. CDR3 nucleotide sequence: TGTGCCAGCAGCCCCGGGACAGGGGCCTACAATGAGCAGTTCTTC. Translated, it gives CASSPGTGAYNEQFF.

CDR3 residues: CASSSGTGGTGELFF. The CDR3 DNA is TGTGCCAGCAGCTCCGGGACAGGGGGCACCGGGGAGCTGTTTTTT. The J gene is TRBJ2-2, the V gene TRBV7-9; 11 nucleotides line up with TRBD1. The germline V gene encodes CDR1 SEHNR and CDR2 FQNEAQ (reference sequence). The CDR3 loop spans 15 amino acids. J gave up 4 bases and V 4 bases, and 2 bases lay outside the gene matches.